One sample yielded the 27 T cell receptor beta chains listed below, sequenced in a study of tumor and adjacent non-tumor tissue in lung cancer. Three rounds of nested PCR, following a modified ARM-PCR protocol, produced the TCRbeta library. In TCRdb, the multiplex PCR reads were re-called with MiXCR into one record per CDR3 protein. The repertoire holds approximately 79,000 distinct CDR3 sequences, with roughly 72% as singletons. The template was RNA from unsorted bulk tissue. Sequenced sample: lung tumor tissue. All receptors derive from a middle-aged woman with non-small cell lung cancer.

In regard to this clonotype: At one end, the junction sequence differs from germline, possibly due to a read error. CDR3 in amino acids: CASPESGVVETRYF. CDR3 in DNA: TGTGCCAGCCCCGAAAGTGGGGTCGTGGAGACCCGGTACTTC. The chain joins TRBV11-3 to TRBJ2-5; unclear D gene. CDR1 SGHNT and CDR2 YENEEA come from the germline V gene. CDR3 length: 14 amino acids.

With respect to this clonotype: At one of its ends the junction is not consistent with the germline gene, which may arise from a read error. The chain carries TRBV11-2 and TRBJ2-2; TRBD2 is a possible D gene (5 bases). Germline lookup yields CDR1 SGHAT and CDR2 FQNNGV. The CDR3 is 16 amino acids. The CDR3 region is CAGSLALRSYTGKLFF. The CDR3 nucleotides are TGTGCCGGCAGCTTAGCTCTCAGGTCGTACACCGGGAAGCTGTTTTTT. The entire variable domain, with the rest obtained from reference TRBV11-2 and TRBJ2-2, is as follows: EAGVAQSPRYKIIEKRQSVAFWCNPISGHATLYWYQQILGQGPKLLIQFQNNGVVDDSQLPKDRFSAERLKGVDSTLKIQPAKLEDSAVYLCAGSLALRSYTGKLFFGEGSRLTVL.

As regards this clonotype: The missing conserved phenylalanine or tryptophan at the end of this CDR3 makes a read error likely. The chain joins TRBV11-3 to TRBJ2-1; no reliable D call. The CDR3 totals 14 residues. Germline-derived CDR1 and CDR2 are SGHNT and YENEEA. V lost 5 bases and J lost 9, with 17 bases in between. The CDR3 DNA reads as TGTGCCAGCAGCATCGATTTCGTGGGCAGTGAGCAGTTCTTG. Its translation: CASSIDFVGSEQFL.

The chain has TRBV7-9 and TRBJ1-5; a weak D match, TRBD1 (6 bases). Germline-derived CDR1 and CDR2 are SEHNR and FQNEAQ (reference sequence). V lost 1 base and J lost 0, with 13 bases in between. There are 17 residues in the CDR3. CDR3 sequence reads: CASSLGGGGDSNQPQHF. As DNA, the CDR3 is TGTGCCAGCAGCTTAGGCGGGGGCGGTGATAGCAATCAGCCCCAGCATTTT.

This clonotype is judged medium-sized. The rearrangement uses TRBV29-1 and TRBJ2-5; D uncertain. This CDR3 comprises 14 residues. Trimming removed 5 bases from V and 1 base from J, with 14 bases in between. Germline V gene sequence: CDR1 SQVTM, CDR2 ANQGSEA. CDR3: CSVYTAVVQETQYF. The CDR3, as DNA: TGCAGCGTTTATACGGCGGTTGTCCAAGAGACCCAGTACTTC.

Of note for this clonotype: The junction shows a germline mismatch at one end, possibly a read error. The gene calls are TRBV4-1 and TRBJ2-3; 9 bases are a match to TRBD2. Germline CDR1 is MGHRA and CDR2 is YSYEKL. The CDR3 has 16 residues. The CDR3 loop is CASSPIKAGGTDMQYF. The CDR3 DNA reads TGCGCCAGCAGCCCCATTAAAGCGGGGGGCACAGATATGCAGTATTTT.

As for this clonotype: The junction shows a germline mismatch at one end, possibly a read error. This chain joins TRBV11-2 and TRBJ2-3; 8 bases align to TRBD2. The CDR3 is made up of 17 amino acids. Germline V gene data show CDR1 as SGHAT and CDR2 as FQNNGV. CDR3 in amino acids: CASSYSLAGGSTDTQCF. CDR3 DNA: TGTGCCAGCAGCTATTCACTTGCGGGGGGCTCCACAGATACGCAGTGTTTT.

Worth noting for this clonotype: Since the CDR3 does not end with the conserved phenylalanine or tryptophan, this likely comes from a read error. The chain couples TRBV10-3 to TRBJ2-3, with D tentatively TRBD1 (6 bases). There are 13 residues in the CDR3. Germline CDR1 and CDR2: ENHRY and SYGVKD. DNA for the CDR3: TGTGCCATACGCGGACAGTCCACAGATACACAGTATCTT. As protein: CAIRGQSTDTQYL.

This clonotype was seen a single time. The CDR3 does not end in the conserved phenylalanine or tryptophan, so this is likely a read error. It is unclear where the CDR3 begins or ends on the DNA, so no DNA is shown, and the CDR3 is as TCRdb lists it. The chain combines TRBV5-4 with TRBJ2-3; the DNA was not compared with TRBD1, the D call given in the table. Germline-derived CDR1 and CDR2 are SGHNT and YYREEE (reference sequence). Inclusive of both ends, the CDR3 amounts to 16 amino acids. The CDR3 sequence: CASSPRTGGCADTQYI.

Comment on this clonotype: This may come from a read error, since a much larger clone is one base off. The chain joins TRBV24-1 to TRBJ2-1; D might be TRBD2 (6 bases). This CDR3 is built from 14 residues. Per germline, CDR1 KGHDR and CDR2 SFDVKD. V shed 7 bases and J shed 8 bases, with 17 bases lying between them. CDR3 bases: TGTGCCACCAGGGGCGCGGGGAACCATTATGAGCAGTTCTTC. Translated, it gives CATRGAGNHYEQFF.

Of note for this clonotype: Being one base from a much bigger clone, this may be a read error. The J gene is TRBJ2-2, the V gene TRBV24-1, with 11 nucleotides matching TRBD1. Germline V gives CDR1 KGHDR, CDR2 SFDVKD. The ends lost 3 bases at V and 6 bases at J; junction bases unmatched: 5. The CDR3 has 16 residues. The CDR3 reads CATSDIRTGGSGELFF. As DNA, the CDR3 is TGTGCCACCAGTGATATCAGGACAGGGGGCTCCGGGGAGCTGTTTTTT.

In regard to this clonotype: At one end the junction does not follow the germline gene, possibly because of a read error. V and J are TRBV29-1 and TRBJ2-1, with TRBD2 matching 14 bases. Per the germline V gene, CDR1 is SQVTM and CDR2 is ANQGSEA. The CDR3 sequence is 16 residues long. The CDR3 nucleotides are TGCAGCGTTGTAGCAAAGACTAGCGGGAGGGGGGGTGAGCTGTTCTTC. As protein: CSVVAKTSGRGGELFF.

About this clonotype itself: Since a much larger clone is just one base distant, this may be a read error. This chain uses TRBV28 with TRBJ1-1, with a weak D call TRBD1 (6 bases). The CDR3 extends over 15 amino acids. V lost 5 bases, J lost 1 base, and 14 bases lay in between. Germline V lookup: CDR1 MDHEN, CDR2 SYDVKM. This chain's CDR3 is CASSPGDTGNTEAFF. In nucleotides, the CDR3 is TGTGCCAGCAGTCCAGGGGACACAGGGAACACTGAAGCTTTCTTT.

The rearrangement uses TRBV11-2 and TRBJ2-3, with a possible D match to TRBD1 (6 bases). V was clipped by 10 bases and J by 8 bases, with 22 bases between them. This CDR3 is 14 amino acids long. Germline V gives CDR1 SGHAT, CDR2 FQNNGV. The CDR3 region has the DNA TGTGCCAATAGTCGCACGGGCACGGACAGTACGCAGTATTTT. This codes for CANSRTGTDSTQYF.

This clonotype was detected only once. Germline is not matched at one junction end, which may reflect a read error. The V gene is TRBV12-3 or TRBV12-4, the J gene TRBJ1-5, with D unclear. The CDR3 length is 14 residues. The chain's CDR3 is CASSFIGLNKPQQF. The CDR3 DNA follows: TGTGCCAGCAGTTTCATAGGCCTCAATAAGCCCCAGCAGTTT.

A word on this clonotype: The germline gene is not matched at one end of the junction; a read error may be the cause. As DNA, the CDR3 is TGTCCCACCAGTGATTCGACAACAGGTACGCAGTATTTT. Translated, it gives CPTSDSTTGTQYF. This chain links TRBV24-1 with TRBJ2-3, with D possibly matching TRBD1 (5 bases). The CDR3 sequence is 13 residues long. Germline CDR1 reads KGHDR; CDR2 reads SFDVKD.

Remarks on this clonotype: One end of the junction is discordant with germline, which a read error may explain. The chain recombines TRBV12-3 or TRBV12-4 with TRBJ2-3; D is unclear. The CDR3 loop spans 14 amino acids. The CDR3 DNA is TGTGCAAGCAGTCCAGACGGCCCCACAGATATGCAGTATTTT. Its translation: CASSPDGPTDMQYF.

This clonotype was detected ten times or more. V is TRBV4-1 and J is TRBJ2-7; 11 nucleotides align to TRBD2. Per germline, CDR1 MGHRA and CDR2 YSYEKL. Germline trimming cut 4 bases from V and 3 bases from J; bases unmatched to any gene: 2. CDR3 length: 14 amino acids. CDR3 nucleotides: TGCGCCAGCAGCCCAGGGACTAGCGGCTACGAGCAGTACTTC. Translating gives CASSPGTSGYEQYF.

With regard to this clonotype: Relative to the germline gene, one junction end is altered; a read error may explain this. The CDR3 DNA is TGTGCCAGTAGCTTAGAGTCAGGCCTGGAGGACACTGAAGCCTTCTTT. Translated, it gives CASSLESGLEDTEAFF. This chain uses TRBV11-2 with TRBJ1-1; D may be TRBD1 (5 bases). Germline V gene data show CDR1 as SGHAT and CDR2 as FQNNGV. The CDR3 consists of 16 residues.

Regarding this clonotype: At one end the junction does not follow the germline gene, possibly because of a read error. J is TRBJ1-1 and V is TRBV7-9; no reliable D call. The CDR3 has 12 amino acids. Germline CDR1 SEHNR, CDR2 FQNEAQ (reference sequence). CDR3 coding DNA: TGTGCTAGCAGCACTTCGAAGACTGAAGCTTTCTTT. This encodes CASSTSKTEAFF. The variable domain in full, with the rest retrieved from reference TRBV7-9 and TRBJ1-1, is DTGVSQNPRHKITKRGQNVTFRCDPISEHNRLYWYRQTLGQGPEFLTYFQNEAQLEKSRLLSDRFSAERPKGSFSTLEIQRTEQGDSAMYLCASSTSKTEAFFGQGTRLTVV.

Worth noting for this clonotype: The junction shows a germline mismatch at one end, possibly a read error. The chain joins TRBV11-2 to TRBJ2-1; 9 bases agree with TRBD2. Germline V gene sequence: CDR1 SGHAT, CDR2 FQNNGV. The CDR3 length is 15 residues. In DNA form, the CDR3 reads TGTACCAGCAGCTTAGATGCCAGCGGGGGGATTGAGCAGTCCTTC. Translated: CTSSLDASGGIEQSF.

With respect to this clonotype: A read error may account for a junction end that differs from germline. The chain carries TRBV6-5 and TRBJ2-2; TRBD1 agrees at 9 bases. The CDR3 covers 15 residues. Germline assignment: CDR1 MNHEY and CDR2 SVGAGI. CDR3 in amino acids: CASTLTTGGSGELLF. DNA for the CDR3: TGCGCCAGCACTCTAACGACAGGGGGGTCGGGGGAGCTGCTTTTT.

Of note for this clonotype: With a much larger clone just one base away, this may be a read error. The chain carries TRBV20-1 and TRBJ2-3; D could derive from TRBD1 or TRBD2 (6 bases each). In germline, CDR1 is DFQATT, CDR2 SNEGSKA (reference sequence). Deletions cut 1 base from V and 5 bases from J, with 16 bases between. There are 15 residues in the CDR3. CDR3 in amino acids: CSARGIGGLGDTQYF. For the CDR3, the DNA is TGCAGTGCTAGAGGAATAGGGGGGCTGGGAGATACGCAGTATTTT.

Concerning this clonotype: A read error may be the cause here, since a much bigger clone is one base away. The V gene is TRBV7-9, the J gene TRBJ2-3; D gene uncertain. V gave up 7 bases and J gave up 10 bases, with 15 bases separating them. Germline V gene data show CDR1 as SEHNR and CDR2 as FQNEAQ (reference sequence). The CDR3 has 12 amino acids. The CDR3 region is CASKWKRAPQYF. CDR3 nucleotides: TGTGCCAGCAAGTGGAAAAGAGCACCGCAGTATTTT.

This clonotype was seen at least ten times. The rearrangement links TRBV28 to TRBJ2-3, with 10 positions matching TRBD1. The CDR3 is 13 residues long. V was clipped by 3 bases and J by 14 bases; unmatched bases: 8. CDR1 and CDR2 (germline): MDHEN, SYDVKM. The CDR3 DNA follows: TGTGCCAGCAGTTTGGGCGGGACAGGGGCGATGTATTTT. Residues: CASSLGGTGAMYF.

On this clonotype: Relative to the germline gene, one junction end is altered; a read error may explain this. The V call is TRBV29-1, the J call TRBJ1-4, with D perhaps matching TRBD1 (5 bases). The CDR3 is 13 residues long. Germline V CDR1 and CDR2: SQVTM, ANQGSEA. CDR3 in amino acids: CNVARTNNEELFF. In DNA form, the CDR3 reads TGCAACGTTGCGAGGACAAATAATGAAGAACTGTTTTTT.

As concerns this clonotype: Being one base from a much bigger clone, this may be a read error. CDR3 region: CSEQGPASF. As DNA, the CDR3 is TGCAGCGAACAGGGGCCAGCTTCCTTT. The V call is TRBV20-1, the J call TRBJ1-1; 7 positions match TRBD1. Germline V gives CDR1 DFQATT, CDR2 SNEGSKA (reference sequence). The CDR3 covers 9 residues.